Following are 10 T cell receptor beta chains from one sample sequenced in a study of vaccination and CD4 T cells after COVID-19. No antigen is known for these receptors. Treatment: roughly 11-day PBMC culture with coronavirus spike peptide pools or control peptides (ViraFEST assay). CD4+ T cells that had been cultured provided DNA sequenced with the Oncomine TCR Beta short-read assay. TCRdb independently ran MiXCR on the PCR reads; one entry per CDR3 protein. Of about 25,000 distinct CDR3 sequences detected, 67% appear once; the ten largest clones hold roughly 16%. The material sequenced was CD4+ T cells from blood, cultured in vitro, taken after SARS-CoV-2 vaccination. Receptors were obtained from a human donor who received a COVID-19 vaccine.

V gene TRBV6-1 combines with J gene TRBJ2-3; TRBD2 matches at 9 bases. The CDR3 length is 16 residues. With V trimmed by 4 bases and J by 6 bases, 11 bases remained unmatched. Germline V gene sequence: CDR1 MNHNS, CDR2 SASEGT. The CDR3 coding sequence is TGTGCCAGCAGTGTTATTATGGCGGGGGGGACCGATACGCAGTATTTT. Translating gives CASSVIMAGGTDTQYF.

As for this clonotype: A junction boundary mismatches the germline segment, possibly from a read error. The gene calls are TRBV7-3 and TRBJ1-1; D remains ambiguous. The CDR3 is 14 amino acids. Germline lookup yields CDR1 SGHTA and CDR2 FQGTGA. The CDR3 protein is CASSLFGGNTEAFF. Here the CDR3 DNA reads TGTGCCAGTAGCTTATTTGGAGGAAACACTGAAGCTTTCTTT.

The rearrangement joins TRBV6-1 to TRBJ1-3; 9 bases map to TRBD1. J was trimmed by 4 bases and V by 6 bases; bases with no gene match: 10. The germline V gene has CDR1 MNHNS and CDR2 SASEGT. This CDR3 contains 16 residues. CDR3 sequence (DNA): TGTGCCAGCAGAACGAACAGGGGGCCCGTCGGAAACACCATATATTTT. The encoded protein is CASRTNRGPVGNTIYF.

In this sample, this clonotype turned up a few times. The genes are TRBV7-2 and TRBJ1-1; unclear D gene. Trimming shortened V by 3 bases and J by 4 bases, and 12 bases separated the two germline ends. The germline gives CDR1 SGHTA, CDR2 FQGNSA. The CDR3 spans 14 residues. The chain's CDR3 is CASSLGWSSTEAFF. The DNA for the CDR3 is TGTGCCAGCAGCTTGGGTTGGTCTTCCACTGAAGCTTTCTTT.

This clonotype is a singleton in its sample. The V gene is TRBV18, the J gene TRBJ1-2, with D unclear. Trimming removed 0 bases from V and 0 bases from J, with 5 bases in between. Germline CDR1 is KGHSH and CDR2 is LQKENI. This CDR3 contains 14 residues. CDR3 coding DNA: TGTGCCAGCTCACCACCCCAGGCTAACTATGGCTACACCTTC. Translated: CASSPPQANYGYTF.

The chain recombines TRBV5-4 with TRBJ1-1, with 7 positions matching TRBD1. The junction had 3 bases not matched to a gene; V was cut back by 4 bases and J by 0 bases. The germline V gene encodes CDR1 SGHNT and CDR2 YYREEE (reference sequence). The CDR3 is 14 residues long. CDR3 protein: CASSNTGVNTEAFF. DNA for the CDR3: TGTGCCAGCAGCAACACAGGGGTGAACACTGAAGCTTTCTTT.

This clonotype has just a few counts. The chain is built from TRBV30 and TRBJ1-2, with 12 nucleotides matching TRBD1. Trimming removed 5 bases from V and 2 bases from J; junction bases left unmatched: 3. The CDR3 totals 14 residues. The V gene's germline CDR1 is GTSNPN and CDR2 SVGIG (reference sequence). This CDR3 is CAWGGQGANYGYTF. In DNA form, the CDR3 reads TGTGCCTGGGGGGGACAGGGGGCGAACTATGGCTACACCTTC.

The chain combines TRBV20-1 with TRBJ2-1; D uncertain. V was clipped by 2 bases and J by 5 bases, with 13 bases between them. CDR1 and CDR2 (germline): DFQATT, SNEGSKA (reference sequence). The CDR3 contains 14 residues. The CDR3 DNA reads TGCAGTGCTAGAATTCATAGACCGAACAATGAGCAGTTCTTC. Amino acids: CSARIHRPNNEQFF.

The chain's CDR3 is CAWSVAGNSPLHF. The CDR3 DNA is TGTGCCTGGAGTGTAGCAGGCAATTCACCCCTCCACTTT. The rearrangement joins TRBV30 to TRBJ1-6; D unclear. The V end lost 0 bases, the J end lost 7 bases, and 7 bases lay between the germline ends. This CDR3 has 13 amino acids. CDR1 is GTSNPN and CDR2 is SVGIG in the germline V gene (reference sequence).

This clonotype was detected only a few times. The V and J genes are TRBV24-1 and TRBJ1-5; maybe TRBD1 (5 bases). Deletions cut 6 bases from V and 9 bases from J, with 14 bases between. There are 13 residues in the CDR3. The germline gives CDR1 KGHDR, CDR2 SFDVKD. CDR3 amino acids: CATSRGGAWPQHF. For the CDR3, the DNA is TGTGCCACCAGTCGGGGAGGGGCTTGGCCCCAGCATTTT.